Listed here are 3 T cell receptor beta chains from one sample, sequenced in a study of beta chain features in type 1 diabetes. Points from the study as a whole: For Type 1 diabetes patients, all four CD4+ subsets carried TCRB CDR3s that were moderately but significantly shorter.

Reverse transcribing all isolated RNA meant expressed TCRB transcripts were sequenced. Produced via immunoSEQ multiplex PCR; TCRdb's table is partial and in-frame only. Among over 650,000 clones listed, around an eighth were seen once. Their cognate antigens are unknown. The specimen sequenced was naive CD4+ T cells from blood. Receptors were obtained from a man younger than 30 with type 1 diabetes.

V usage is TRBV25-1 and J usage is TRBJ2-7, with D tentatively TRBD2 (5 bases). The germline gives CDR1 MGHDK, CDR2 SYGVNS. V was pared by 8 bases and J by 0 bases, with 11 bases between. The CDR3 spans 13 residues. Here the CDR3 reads CASSGLPSYEQYF. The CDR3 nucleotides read TGTGCCAGCTCTGGACTCCCCTCCTACGAGCAGTACTTC.

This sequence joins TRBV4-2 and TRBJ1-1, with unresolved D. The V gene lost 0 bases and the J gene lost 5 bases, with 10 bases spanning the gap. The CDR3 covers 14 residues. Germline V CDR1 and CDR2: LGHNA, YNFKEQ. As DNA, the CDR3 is TGTGCCAGCAGCCAAGATTTCGGATGGACTGAAGCTTTCTTT. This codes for CASSQDFGWTEAFF.

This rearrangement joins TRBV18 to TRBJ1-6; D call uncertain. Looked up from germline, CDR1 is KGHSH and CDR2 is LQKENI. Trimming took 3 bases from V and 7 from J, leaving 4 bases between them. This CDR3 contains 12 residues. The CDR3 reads CASSPKNSPLHF. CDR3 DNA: TGTGCCAGCTCACCGAAAAATTCACCCCTCCACTTT.